The 23 T cell receptor beta chains below were found in one sample sequenced in a study of shared clonotypes between healthy human individuals. Terminally differentiated effector memory CD45RA+ cells were excluded from the naive CD8 cells, which were CD45RO-negative and positively selected for CCR7. Using immunoSEQ multiplex PCR, the repertoire was profiled, and TCRdb retains in-frame clones only, with some absent. The sample has hundreds of thousands of clones, around 95% seen once. Sequences were obtained from naive CD8+ T cells sorted from blood. The receptors originated from a woman aged 25-40 years in good health.

Concerning this clone: Other DNA sequences in this specimen translate into the identical CDR3. In DNA, the CDR3 is TGCGCCAGCAGCTTGGAGCGGGACAGAATCTACGAGCAGTACTTC. This gives the protein CASSLERDRIYEQYF. The chain links TRBV5-1 to TRBJ2-7; D is tentatively TRBD1 or TRBD2 (7 bases each). CDR3 length equals 15 residues. Germline CDR1 and CDR2: SGHRS and YFSETQ. Trimming left V 0 bases short and J 3 bases short, with 13 bases between.

V is TRBV18 and J is TRBJ2-1, with 9 bases that match TRBD2. The CDR3 extends over 17 amino acids. Germline V CDR1 and CDR2: KGHSH, LQKENI. The junction had 6 bases not matched to a gene; V was cut back by 3 bases and J by 0 bases. The CDR3 sequence: CASSPWASGDSYNEQFF. The CDR3 DNA is TGTGCCAGCTCACCCTGGGCTAGCGGGGACTCCTACAATGAGCAGTTCTTC.

The chain employs TRBV4-1 and TRBJ1-1, with D possibly matching TRBD1 (6 bases). V was trimmed by 1 base and J by 1 base, leaving 10 bases between them. Germline V gene sequence: CDR1 MGHRA, CDR2 YSYEKL. This CDR3 contains 15 residues. The CDR3 loop reads CASSQVTGRNTEAFF. In DNA, the CDR3 is TGCGCCAGCAGCCAAGTTACAGGGAGGAACACTGAAGCTTTCTTT.

This rearrangement joins TRBV7-2 to TRBJ1-1; no firm D call. CDR3 length equals 15 residues. Germline assignment: CDR1 SGHTA and CDR2 FQGNSA. The V end was cut by 5 bases, the J end by 0 bases, with 13 bases between. In nucleotides, the CDR3 is TGTGCCAGCAGCCCCGGACGGTATATGAACACTGAAGCTTTCTTT. Amino acid sequence: CASSPGRYMNTEAFF. Supplemented by reference TRBV7-2 and TRBJ1-1, the full variable domain reads GAGVSQSPSNKVTEKGKDVELRCDPISGHTALYWYRQSLGQGLEFLIYFQGNSAPDKSGLPSDRFSAERTGGSVSTLTIQRTQQEDSAVYLCASSPGRYMNTEAFFGQGTRLTVV.

In this sample, this clone turned up once. This rearrangement joins TRBV30 to TRBJ2-5; 8 bases are shared with TRBD1. The CDR3 contains 13 residues. Germline V gene data show CDR1 as GTSNPN and CDR2 as SVGIG (reference sequence). The V gene end was trimmed by 3 bases and the J gene end by 3 bases; junction bases not matched to a gene: 3. CDR3 loop: CAWRPQGEETQYF. CDR3 DNA: TGTGCCTGGAGGCCACAGGGGGAAGAGACCCAGTACTTC. Together with reference TRBV30 and TRBJ2-5, the CDR3 gives the full variable domain: SQTIHQWPATLVQPVGSPLSLECTVEGTSNPNLYWYRQAAGRGLQLLFYSVGIGQISSEVPQNLSASRPQDRQFILSSKKLLLSDSGFYLCAWRPQGEETQYFGPGTRLLVL.

The chain joins TRBV9 to TRBJ1-5, with D maybe TRBD1 (6 bases). Germline CDR1 SGDLS, CDR2 YYNGEE. V lost 3 bases, J lost 0 bases, and 10 bases lay in between. The CDR3 has 15 amino acids. CDR3 sequence (DNA): TGTGCCAGCAGCGCGGACAGAGATAGCAATCAGCCCCAGCATTTT. It encodes CASSADRDSNQPQHF.

Note on this clone: Other nucleotide sequences from this sample produce the same CDR3. V is TRBV28 and J is TRBJ2-3; the match to TRBD1 covers 9 bases. In germline, CDR1 is MDHEN, CDR2 SYDVKM. With 5 bases clipped from V and 3 bases from J, the junction kept 3 bases outside the gene matches. This CDR3 comprises 14 residues. For the CDR3, the DNA is TGTGCCAGCAGTCTGGACAGGGGTACAGATACGCAGTATTTT. Amino acids: CASSLDRGTDTQYF.

The V call is TRBV28, the J call TRBJ2-5, with a weak D call TRBD1 (6 bases). The DNA end favors TRBJ2-7, so the J call may be wrong. Germline V CDR1 and CDR2: MDHEN, SYDVKM. CDR3 length equals 14 residues. CDR3 residues: CASSSRDTPYEQYF. The CDR3 bases are TGTGCCAGCAGTTCCCGGGACACACCCTACGAGCAGTACTTC.

J is TRBJ1-1 and V is TRBV28; 9 positions agree with TRBD1. The CDR3 covers 15 residues. CDR1 and CDR2 from the germline V gene are MDHEN and SYDVKM. The trim removed 7 bases at V and 6 bases at J, leaving 12 bases unmatched. The CDR3 sequence: CASTYGTGPVPEAFF. The CDR3 DNA follows: TGTGCCAGCACCTACGGGACAGGGCCGGTGCCTGAAGCTTTCTTT. Full variable domain (remainder filled in from reference TRBV28 and TRBJ1-1): DVKVTQSSRYLVKRTGEKVFLECVQDMDHENMFWYRQDPGLGLRLIYFSYDVKMKEKGDIPEGYSVSREKKERFSLILESASTNQTSMYLCASTYGTGPVPEAFFGQGTRLTVV.

The gene calls are TRBV18 and TRBJ2-7; 9 bases line up with TRBD1. The CDR3 length is 17 residues. Trimming at V came to 3 bases and at J to 4 bases, leaving 13 bases not matched to a gene. Germline V CDR1 and CDR2: KGHSH, LQKENI. Here the CDR3 reads CASSPIAGDREYYEQYF. CDR3 DNA sequence: TGTGCCAGCTCACCCATCGCCGGGGACAGGGAGTATTACGAGCAGTACTTC.

J is TRBJ1-2 and V is TRBV28; D is uncertain. The CDR3 covers 18 residues. Per germline, CDR1 MDHEN and CDR2 SYDVKM. Trimming pared 1 base from V and 7 bases from J, leaving 25 bases between. CDR3 sequence: CASSLSLSRVGILGGYTF. CDR3 DNA: TGTGCCAGCAGTTTATCCCTCTCCCGGGTGGGAATCTTGGGTGGCTACACCTTC.

CDR3 nucleotides: TGTGCCGTCCAGGGGGCTCAGCTGCGGCAGTTCTTC. The encoded protein is CAVQGAQLRQFF. V and J are TRBV2 and TRBJ2-1; TRBD1 matches at 8 bases. The V segment lost 11 bases and the J segment 12 bases; nucleotides outside the gene matches: 12. The CDR3 is 12 amino acids. CDR1 and CDR2 (germline): SNHLY, FYNNEI.

The V call is TRBV2, the J call TRBJ1-1; a weak D match, TRBD1 (5 bases). The CDR3 totals 11 residues. The V gene lost 7 bases and the J gene lost 5 bases, with 8 bases spanning the gap. Germline CDR1 and CDR2: SNHLY and FYNNEI. The CDR3 DNA reads TGTGCCAGCAAGGGGACGACTGAAGCTTTCTTT. Amino acid sequence: CASKGTTEAFF.

The V and J genes are TRBV29-1 and TRBJ1-2; the D is unclear. Germline CDR1 SQVTM, CDR2 ANQGSEA. Trimming pared 6 bases from V and 4 bases from J, leaving 12 bases between. The CDR3 spans 12 residues. CDR3 loop: CSVVMEGYGYTF. The CDR3 DNA reads as TGCAGCGTCGTGATGGAGGGCTATGGCTACACCTTC. The full variable domain, with the rest looked up from reference TRBV29-1 and TRBJ1-2, is SAVISQKPSRDICQRGTSLTIQCQVDSQVTMMFWYRQQPGQSLTLIATANQGSEATYESGFVIDKFPISRPNLTFSTLTVSNMSPEDSSIYLCSVVMEGYGYTFGSGTRLTVV.

Regarding this clone: Other DNA sequences in the same sample also yield this CDR3. The J gene is TRBJ2-7, the V gene TRBV27; D gene unclear. The CDR3 covers 13 residues. CDR1 MNHEY and CDR2 SMNVEV come from the germline V gene (reference sequence). Between the trimmed V and J ends, which lost 3 bases and 4 bases, there was a span of 10 bases. CDR3 sequence reads: CASSFPGHYEQYF. CDR3 nucleotide sequence: TGTGCCAGCAGTTTTCCTGGCCATTACGAGCAGTACTTC.

About this clone itself: Other DNA sequences from this sample encode an identical CDR3 as well. The J gene is TRBJ2-1, the V gene TRBV7-9, with D unresolved. This CDR3 has 12 residues. V gave up 5 bases and J gave up 6 bases, with 8 bases separating them. Germline loops: CDR1 SEHNR, CDR2 FQNEAQ (reference sequence). In DNA, the CDR3 is TGTGCCAGCAGCCTCACGTCCAATGAGCAGTTCTTC. It specifies CASSLTSNEQFF.

This chain joins TRBV28 and TRBJ1-3, with a possible D match to TRBD1 (6 bases). V was pared by 3 bases and J by 0 bases, with 12 bases between. The germline V gene encodes CDR1 MDHEN and CDR2 SYDVKM. This CDR3 spans 16 amino acids. The CDR3 DNA reads TGTGCCAGCAGTTTGGACAGACCCAGCTCTGGAAACACCATATATTTT. It is translated as CASSLDRPSSGNTIYF.

This chain uses TRBV5-1 with TRBJ1-5; 7 bases align to TRBD1. V lost 4 bases to trimming and J lost 1 base; unmatched junction nucleotides: 5. The germline gives CDR1 SGHRS, CDR2 YFSETQ. The CDR3 is 15 amino acids. The CDR3 loop is CASSPGTESNQPQHF. The CDR3 bases are TGCGCCAGCAGCCCCGGGACAGAAAGCAATCAGCCCCAGCATTTT.

The chain combines TRBV2 with TRBJ2-1; TRBD1 matches at 8 bases. The germline gives CDR1 SNHLY, CDR2 FYNNEI. The CDR3 loop spans 13 amino acids. Trimming removed 11 bases from V and 9 bases from J; junction bases left unmatched: 12. The CDR3 loop is CACKGQGAGEQFF. CDR3 nucleotides: TGTGCCTGCAAGGGGCAGGGGGCCGGTGAGCAGTTCTTC.

For the CDR3, the DNA is TGTGCCAGCAGTTTCAGCGGGAGATCCTCCTACGAGCAGTACTTC. It yields the protein CASSFSGRSSYEQYF. The rearrangement links TRBV28 to TRBJ2-7; 8 bases agree with TRBD2. The germline V gene has CDR1 MDHEN and CDR2 SYDVKM. The CDR3 runs to 15 residues. Losses at the gene ends were 3 bases for V and 0 bases for J; bases not matched to a gene: 4.

For this clone: This CDR3 is also generated by other DNA sequences in the sample. The CDR3 DNA reads as TGTGCCAGCAGTTTACTAGGGGGCAACGAAAAACTGTTTTTT. This encodes CASSLLGGNEKLFF. This chain connects TRBV27 to TRBJ1-4, with 7 bases matching TRBD1. This CDR3 has 14 residues. V shed 2 bases and J 8 bases; nucleotides not matched to a gene: 5. Per germline, CDR1 MNHEY and CDR2 SMNVEV (reference sequence).

The chain has TRBV27 and TRBJ2-1; perhaps TRBD2 as D (6 bases). The V gene lost 0 bases and the J gene lost 6 bases, with 15 bases spanning the gap. Germline V gives CDR1 MNHEY, CDR2 SMNVEV (reference sequence). The CDR3 covers 16 residues. CDR3 loop: CASSLSPAGMLNEQFF. CDR3 DNA: TGTGCCAGCAGTTTATCGCCAGCGGGTATGCTCAATGAGCAGTTCTTC.

This clone was counted between two and nine times. V and J are TRBV2 and TRBJ1-1, with no clear D. The CDR3 sequence is 14 residues long. V lost 0 bases and J lost 5, with 10 bases in between. Looked up from germline, CDR1 is SNHLY and CDR2 is FYNNEI. The CDR3 is CASSEAYGGTEAFF. The CDR3 DNA sequence: TGTGCCAGCAGTGAAGCTTACGGAGGGACTGAAGCTTTCTTT.